This T cell receptor beta chain is from a study of T-cell memory formation after mild COVID-19. Study-wide background: Most TCR clusters belonged to a single donor. Overall study results and limits: Clones that contracted from day 15 to 85 had balanced CD4/CD8; later expanders were CD4+ biased.

Worth noting for this clonotype: What it binds is not known.

TCRdb processed the 5' RACE reads anew with MiXCR; each CDR3 protein has one entry. The sample shows approximately 390,000 distinct CDR3 sequences, roughly 15% of them seen only once. Germline V gene lookup returns CDR1 ENHRY and CDR2 SYGVKD. J lost 8 bases, V lost 10 bases, and 4 bases had no gene match. The CDR3 runs to 11 residues. The chain joins TRBV10-3 to TRBJ2-3; TRBD1 matches at 9 bases. The sample comprised PBMCs or a T cell subset sorted from them (not recorded which). This TCR was recovered from a man between 18 and 35 years old who had mild COVID-19 (a few samples of this study predate the infection). Cell type and time point are not known. The CDR3 spells CASTGGITQYF. DNA of the CDR3: TGTGCCAGCACAGGGGGCATTACGCAGTATTTT.